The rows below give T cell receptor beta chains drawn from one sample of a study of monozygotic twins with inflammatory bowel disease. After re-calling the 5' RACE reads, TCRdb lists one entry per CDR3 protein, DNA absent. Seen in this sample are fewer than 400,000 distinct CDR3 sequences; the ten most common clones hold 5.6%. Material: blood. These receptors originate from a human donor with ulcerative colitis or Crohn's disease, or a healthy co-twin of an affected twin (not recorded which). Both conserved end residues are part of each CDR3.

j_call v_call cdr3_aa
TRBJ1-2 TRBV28 CASSWVVEDYGYTF
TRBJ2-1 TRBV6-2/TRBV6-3 CASSYLGLEGYNEQFF
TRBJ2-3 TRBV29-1 CSVDGVAGVVTDTQYF
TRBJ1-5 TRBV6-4 CASRGPESSNQPQHF
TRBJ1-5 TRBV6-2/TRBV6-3 CASSYRGSQHF
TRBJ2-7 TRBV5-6 CASSRTGQGRYEQYF
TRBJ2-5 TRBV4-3 CASSQGQGAGETQYF
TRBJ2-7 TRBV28 CASSPNAEQYF
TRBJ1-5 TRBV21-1 CASSKAGGKGHQPQHF
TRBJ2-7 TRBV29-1 CSVLYFIANLTRGSYEQYF
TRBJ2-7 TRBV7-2 CASSLETAFYEQYF
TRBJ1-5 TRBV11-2 CASSLDPRLQPQHF
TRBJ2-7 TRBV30 CAWSVPRVVTYEQYF
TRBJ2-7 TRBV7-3 CASSLGGSNEQYF
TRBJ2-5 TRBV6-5 CASSYFGSAETQYF
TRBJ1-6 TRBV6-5 CASRSPGGLPLHF
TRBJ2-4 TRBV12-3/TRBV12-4 CASSLRGSGANIQYF
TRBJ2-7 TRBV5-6 CASSFGQGVNEQYF